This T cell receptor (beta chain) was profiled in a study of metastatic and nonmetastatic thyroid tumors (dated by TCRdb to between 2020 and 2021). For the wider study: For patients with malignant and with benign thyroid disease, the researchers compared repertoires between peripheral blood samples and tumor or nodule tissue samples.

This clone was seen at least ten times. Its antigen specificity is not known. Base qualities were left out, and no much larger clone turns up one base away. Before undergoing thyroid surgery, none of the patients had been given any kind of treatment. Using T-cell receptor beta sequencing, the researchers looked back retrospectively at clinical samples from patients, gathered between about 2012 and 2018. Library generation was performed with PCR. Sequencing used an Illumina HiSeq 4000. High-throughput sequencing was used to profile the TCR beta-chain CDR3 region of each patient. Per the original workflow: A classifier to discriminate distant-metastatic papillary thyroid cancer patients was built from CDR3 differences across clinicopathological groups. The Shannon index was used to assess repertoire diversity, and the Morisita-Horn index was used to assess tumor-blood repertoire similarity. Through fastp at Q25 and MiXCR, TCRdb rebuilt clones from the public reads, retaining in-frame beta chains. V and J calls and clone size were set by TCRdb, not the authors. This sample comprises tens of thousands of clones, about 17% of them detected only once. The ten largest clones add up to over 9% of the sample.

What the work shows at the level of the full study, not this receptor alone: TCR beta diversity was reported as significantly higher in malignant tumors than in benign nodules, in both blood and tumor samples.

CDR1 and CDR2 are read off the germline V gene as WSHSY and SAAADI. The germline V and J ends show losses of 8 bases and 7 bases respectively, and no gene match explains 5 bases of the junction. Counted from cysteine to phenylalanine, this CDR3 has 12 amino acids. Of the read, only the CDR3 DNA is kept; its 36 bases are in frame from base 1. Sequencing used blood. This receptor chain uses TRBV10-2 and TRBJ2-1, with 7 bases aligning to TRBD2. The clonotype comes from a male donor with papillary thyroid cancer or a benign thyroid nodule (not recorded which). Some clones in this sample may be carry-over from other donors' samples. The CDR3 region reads CASYGGGNEQFF. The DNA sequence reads TGCGCCAGCTACGGGGGAGGGAATGAGCAGTTCTTC.